This T cell receptor beta chain is drawn from a study of CD4+ T cells in melanoma (dated by TCRdb to the early 2020s). Background on the whole study: Neoantigen-specific CD4+ T cells in human melanoma were what the study investigated.

Points the paper makes about the study in general: The report described a correlation between neoantigen-specific CD4+ T cells and the function of CD8+ T cells, macrophages and B cells. Neoantigen-specific CD4+ T cells in melanoma were reported to show diverse differentiation states.

Compared with germline, V lacks 3 bases and J lacks 1 base; bases without a gene match: 6. From the cysteine through the phenylalanine, the CDR3 covers 18 amino acids. The entry retains the CDR3 DNA only, 54 bases that are in frame from base 1. Taken from the germline V gene, the CDR1 and CDR2 loops are LGHNA and YSLEER. Library preparation used the immunoSEQ multiplex PCR assay. TCRdb holds this immuneACCESS table with in-frame rearrangements only. Some clones are missing; in checked studies, unresolved V genes explain under half, and the rest has no known cause. Across this sample there are over 100,000 clones, with around 92% seen only once. The biggest ten clones account for about 3.5% of the sample. The donors were people with melanoma. Notes on this clone: The specificity of this receptor is unknown. It has no much larger one-base neighbor in the sample; base qualities were not kept.

The material sequenced was peripheral blood. The TCR was taken from a human donor with melanoma. The chain couples TRBV4-3 to TRBJ2-1, with 13 bases aligning to TRBD2. The DNA is as follows: TGCGCCAGCAGCCAGGGAGGACTAGCGGGGGCATCCTACAATGAGCAGTTCTTC. Translated, it reads CASSQGGLAGASYNEQFF.